A selection of T cell receptor beta chains follows, all from one sample in a study of CD8 T cells in ankylosing spondylitis. TCRdb processed the 5' RACE reads anew with MiXCR; each CDR3 protein has one entry. The profile shows roughly 440,000 distinct CDR3 sequences, roughly 15% of them singletons. The material sequenced was blood, either unsorted or a sorted T cell fraction (not recorded which). The receptor source for this set is a male donor with ankylosing spondylitis. Each CDR3 is given with its conserved first and last residue. The order of the fields is CDR3 protein, D gene, V gene. A D gene is named only where the DNA matches it firmly.

CDR3 protein: CASSLGILPYTGELFF
D gene: NA
V gene: TRBV11-3

CDR3 protein: CASSLGQNDGYTF
D gene: NA
V gene: TRBV5-1

CDR3 protein: CASSAGRGSYEQYF
D gene: TRBD2
V gene: TRBV2

CDR3 protein: CASSQDRQTTQYF
D gene: NA
V gene: TRBV3-1

CDR3 protein: CAWQGLRSSYNEQFF
D gene: NA
V gene: TRBV30

CDR3 protein: CSGARGAGESETQYF
D gene: TRBD2
V gene: TRBV20-1

CDR3 protein: CASTPKKGPQHF
D gene: NA
V gene: TRBV6-5

CDR3 protein: CASSLSGQGVQNEKLFF
D gene: TRBD1
V gene: TRBV12-3/TRBV12-4

CDR3 protein: CASSRGLRTTMNTEAFF
D gene: NA
V gene: TRBV5-6

CDR3 protein: CSARGGLAGAQYF
D gene: TRBD2
V gene: TRBV20-1

CDR3 protein: CASRGDAFDGGELFF
D gene: NA
V gene: TRBV5-4

CDR3 protein: CSARIGTGTVETQYF
D gene: TRBD1
V gene: TRBV20-1

CDR3 protein: CASSQDMAGVSYEQYF
D gene: TRBD2
V gene: TRBV4-1

CDR3 protein: CASVGGENYEQYF
D gene: NA
V gene: TRBV4-2

CDR3 protein: CASSPTQGPEKLFF
D gene: NA
V gene: TRBV7-9

CDR3 protein: CASRTLGDTQYF
D gene: NA
V gene: TRBV5-5